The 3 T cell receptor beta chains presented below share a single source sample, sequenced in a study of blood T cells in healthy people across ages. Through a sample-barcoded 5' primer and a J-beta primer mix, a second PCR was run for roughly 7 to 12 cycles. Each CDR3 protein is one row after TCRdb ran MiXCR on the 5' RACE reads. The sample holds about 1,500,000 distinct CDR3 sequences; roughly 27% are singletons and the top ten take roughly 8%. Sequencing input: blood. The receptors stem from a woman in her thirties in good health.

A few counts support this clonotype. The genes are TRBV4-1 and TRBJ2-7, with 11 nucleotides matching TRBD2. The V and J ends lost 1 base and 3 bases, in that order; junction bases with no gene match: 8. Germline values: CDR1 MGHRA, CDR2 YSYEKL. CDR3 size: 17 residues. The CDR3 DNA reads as TGCGCCAGCAGCCAAGCCCCGGGACTAGCGGTCGGCTACGAGCAGTACTTC. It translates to CASSQAPGLAVGYEQYF.

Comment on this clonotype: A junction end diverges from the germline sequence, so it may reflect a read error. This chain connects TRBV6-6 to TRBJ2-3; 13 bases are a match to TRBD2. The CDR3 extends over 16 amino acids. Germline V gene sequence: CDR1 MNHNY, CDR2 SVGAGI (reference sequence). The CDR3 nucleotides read TGTGCCGGCAGTTACGGACTAGCGGGAGCGGCAGATACGCAGTATTTT. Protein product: CAGSYGLAGAADTQYF.

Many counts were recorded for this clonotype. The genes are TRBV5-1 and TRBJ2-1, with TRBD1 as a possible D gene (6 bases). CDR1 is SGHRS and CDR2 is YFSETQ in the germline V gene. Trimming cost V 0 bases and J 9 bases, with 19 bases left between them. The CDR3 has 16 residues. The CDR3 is CASSLAGDTNVGEQFF. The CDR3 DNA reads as TGCGCCAGCAGCTTGGCTGGGGACACCAACGTGGGTGAGCAGTTCTTC. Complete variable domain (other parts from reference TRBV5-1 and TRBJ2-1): KAGVTQTPRYLIKTRGQQVTLSCSPISGHRSVSWYQQTPGQGLQFLFEYFSETQRNKGNFPGRFSGRQFSNSRSEMNVSTLELGDSALYLCASSLAGDTNVGEQFFGPGTRLTVL.